This T cell receptor (beta chain) originates from a study of T cell repertoires in cytomegalovirus infection. Across the study: Both CMV infection and a matching HLA type were indicated by public TCR beta signatures. Points from the study as a whole: CMV-specific TCR beta clonotypes restricted by HLA-C were the ones dominating the ex vivo response.

The V gene lost 0 bases and the J gene lost 0 bases, with 10 bases spanning the gap. CDR3 length: 15 amino acids. CDR1 and CDR2 from the germline V gene are SGHRS and YFSETQ. This clonotype came up a few times. The target antigen is unknown. TCRdb independently ran MiXCR on the reads; one entry per CDR3 protein. The sample includes a few hundred thousand distinct CDR3 sequences, less than 20% of them seen just once. This sequence was found in a human donor in good health (CMV status not recorded). Some clones in this sample may be carry-over from other donors' samples. The J gene is TRBJ2-7, the V gene TRBV5-1; D is unresolved. Material: PBMCs. CDR3 sequence: CASSLAPGLSYEQYF. DNA of the CDR3: TGCGCCAGCAGCTTGGCCCCGGGCCTCTCCTACGAGCAGTACTTC.